The 7 T cell receptor beta chains below were found in one sample sequenced in a study of blood T cell repertoires in COVID-19. Profiled with immunoSEQ multiplex PCR; TCRdb holds only in-frame clones, not every one. The sample shows about 110,000 clones, around three quarters of them seen only once. Sequencing used peripheral blood. The source of these receptors is a human donor in a cohort sampled during active or convalescent COVID-19.

V usage is TRBV3-1 (or the pseudogene TRBV3-2) and J usage is TRBJ1-2; D unclear. The CDR3 has 14 amino acids. Trimming took 4 bases from V and 1 from J, leaving 10 bases between them. The germline CDR1 and CDR2 sequences are LGHDT and YNNKEL (reference sequence). The DNA for the CDR3 is TGTGCCAGCAGCCCGCGGCCGGTTAACTATGGCTACACCTTC. Protein product: CASSPRPVNYGYTF.

The CDR3 reads CASSFETDTQYF. The CDR3 bases are TGTGCCAGCAGCTTCGAGACAGATACGCAGTATTTT. The gene calls are TRBV11-3 and TRBJ2-3; D is undetermined. CDR3 length: 12 residues. Trimming pared 3 bases from V and 3 bases from J, leaving 4 bases between. The germline V gene has CDR1 SGHNT and CDR2 YENEEA.

This sequence joins TRBV7-8 and TRBJ2-3, with 10 positions matching TRBD2. Germline V lookup: CDR1 SGHVS, CDR2 FQNEAQ. This CDR3 comprises 16 residues. Trimming at V came to 4 bases and at J to 3 bases, leaving 7 bases not matched to a gene. The DNA for the CDR3 is TGTGCCAGCAGCTCTCCACTAGCGGGGAGAACAGATACGCAGTATTTT. Its translation is CASSSPLAGRTDTQYF. Variable domain in full (rest from reference TRBV7-8 and TRBJ2-3): GAGVSQSPRYKVAKRGQDVALRCDPISGHVSLFWYQQALGQGPEFLTYFQNEAQLDKSGLPSDRFFAERPEGSVSTLKIQRTQQEDSAVYLCASSSPLAGRTDTQYFGPGTRLTVL.

The chain carries TRBV7-2 and TRBJ2-7; TRBD1 might be the D (5 bases). There are 13 residues in the CDR3. Germline V lookup: CDR1 SGHTA, CDR2 FQGNSA. V lost 3 bases and J 3 bases, leaving 9 bases between the germline ends. DNA for the CDR3: TGTGCCAGCAGCTTCGACAGAAACTACGAGCAGTACTTC. Its protein product is CASSFDRNYEQYF.

The chain recombines TRBV27 with TRBJ2-1; maybe TRBD1 (5 bases). Trimming took 4 bases from V and 13 from J, leaving 14 bases between them. The CDR3 contains 12 residues. The germline V gene has CDR1 MNHEY and CDR2 SMNVEV (reference sequence). CDR3 protein: CASSSYQGIQFF. The CDR3 nucleotides are TGTGCCAGCAGTTCATACCAGGGAATTCAGTTCTTC.

The V call is TRBV3-1 (or the pseudogene TRBV3-2), the J call TRBJ1-3; D unresolved. CDR3 size: 16 residues. Germline V lookup: CDR1 LGHDT, CDR2 YNNKEL (reference sequence). V lost 2 bases and J lost 2, with 13 bases in between. The CDR3 loop is CASSQKTEGAGNTIYF. The DNA for the CDR3 is TGTGCCAGCAGCCAAAAAACGGAGGGCGCTGGAAACACCATATATTTT.

This clone is a singleton in its sample. The gene calls are TRBV10-3 and TRBJ2-7, with 9 bases identical to TRBD2. CDR1 is ENHRY, CDR2 SYGVKD, per germline. CDR3 length: 12 residues. Trimming took 7 bases from V and 3 from J; bases not matched to a gene: 1. CDR3 amino acids: CAITTSGYEQYF. CDR3 DNA: TGTGCCATCACGACTAGCGGCTACGAGCAGTACTTC.